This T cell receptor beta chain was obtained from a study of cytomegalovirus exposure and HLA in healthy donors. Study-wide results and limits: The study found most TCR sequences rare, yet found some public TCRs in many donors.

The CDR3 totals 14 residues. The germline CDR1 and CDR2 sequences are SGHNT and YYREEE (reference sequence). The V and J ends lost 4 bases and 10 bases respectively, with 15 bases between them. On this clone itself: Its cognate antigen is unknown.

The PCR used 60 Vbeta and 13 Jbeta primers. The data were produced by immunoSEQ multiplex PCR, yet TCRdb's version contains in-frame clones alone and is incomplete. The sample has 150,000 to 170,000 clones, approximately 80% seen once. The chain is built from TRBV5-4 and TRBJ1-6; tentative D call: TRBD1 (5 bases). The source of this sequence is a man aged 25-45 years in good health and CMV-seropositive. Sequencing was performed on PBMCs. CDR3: CASSGGDRGSPLHF. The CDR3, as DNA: TGTGCCAGCAGCGGCGGGGACCGGGGATCACCCCTCCACTTT.